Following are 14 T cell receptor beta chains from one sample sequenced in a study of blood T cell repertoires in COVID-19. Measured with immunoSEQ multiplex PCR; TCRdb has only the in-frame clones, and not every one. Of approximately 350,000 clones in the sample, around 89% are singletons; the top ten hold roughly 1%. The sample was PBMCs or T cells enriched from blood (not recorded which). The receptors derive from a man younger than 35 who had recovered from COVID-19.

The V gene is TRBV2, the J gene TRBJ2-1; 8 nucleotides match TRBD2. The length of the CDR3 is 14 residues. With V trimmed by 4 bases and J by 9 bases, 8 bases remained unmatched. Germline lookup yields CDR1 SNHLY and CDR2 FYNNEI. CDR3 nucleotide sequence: TGTGCCAGCAGTGCCGGGACTAGGGGGGTTGAGCAGTTCTTC. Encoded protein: CASSAGTRGVEQFF. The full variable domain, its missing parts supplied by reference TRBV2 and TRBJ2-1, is EPEVTQTPSHQVTQMGQEVILRCVPISNHLYFYWYRQILGQKVEFLVSFYNNEISEKSEIFDDQFSVERPDGSNFTLKIRSTKLEDSAMYFCASSAGTRGVEQFFGPGTRLTVL.

CDR3 in amino acids: CAWSRGNYGYTF. CDR3 coding DNA: TGTGCCTGGAGTCGGGGGAACTATGGCTACACCTTC. The chain is built from TRBV30 and TRBJ1-2; D is perhaps TRBD1 (5 bases). V shed 2 bases and J shed 2 bases, with 6 bases lying between them. The CDR3 has 12 residues. Germline CDR1 GTSNPN, CDR2 SVGIG (reference sequence).

The CDR3 region is CASSETSGRAAYNEQFF. CDR3 in DNA: TGTGCCAGCAGCGAGACTAGCGGGAGGGCCGCCTACAATGAGCAGTTCTTC. The gene calls are TRBV9 and TRBJ2-1; 14 bases fit TRBD2. The CDR3 is 17 residues long. Trimming cost V 3 bases and J 2 bases; bases outside gene matches: 4. Per germline, CDR1 SGDLS and CDR2 YYNGEE. Drawing the rest from reference TRBV9 and TRBJ2-1, the complete variable domain is DSGVTQTPKHLITATGQRVTLRCSPRSGDLSVYWYQQSLDQGLQFLIQYYNGEERAKGNILERFSAQQFPDLHSELNLSSLELGDSALYFCASSETSGRAAYNEQFFGPGTRLTVL.

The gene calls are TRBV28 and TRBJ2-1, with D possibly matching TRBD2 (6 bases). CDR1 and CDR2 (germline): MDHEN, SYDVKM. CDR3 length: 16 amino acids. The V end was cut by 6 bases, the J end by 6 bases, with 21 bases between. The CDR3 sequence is CASSSPTGGQGNEQFF. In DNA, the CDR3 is TGTGCCAGCAGCTCCCCCACCGGGGGTCAGGGCAATGAGCAGTTCTTC. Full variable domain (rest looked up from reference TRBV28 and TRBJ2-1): DVKVTQSSRYLVKRTGEKVFLECVQDMDHENMFWYRQDPGLGLRLIYFSYDVKMKEKGDIPEGYSVSREKKERFSLILESASTNQTSMYLCASSSPTGGQGNEQFFGPGTRLTVL.

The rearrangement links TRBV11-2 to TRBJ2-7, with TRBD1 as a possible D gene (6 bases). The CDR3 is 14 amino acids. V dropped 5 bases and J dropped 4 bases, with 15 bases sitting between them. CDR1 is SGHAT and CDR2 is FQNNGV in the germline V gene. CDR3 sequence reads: CASSRDRLLYEQYF. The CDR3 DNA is TGTGCCAGCAGCCGTGACAGGTTGTTGTACGAGCAGTACTTC.

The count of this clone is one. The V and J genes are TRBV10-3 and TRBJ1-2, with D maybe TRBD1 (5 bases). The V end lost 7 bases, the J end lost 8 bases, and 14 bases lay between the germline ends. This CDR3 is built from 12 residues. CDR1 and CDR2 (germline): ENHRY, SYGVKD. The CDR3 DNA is TGTGCCATCAAAGGGACTCCGGAGGGCTACACCTTC. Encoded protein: CAIKGTPEGYTF.

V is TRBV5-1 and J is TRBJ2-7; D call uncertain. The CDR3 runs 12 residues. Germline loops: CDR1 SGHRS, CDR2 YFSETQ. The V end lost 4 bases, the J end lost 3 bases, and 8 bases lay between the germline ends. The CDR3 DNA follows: TGCGCCAGCAGCGACAACTTCTACGAGCAGTACTTC. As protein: CASSDNFYEQYF.

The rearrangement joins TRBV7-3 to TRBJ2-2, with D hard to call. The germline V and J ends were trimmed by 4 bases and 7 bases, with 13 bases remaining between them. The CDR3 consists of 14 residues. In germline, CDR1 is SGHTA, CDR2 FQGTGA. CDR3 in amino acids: CASSYDLSGGELFF. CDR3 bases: TGTGCCAGCAGCTACGACTTGTCTGGCGGGGAGCTGTTTTTT.

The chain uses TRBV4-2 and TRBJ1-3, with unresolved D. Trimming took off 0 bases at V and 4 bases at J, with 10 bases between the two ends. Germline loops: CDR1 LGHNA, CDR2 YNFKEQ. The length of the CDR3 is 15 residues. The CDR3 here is CASSQDKNRGNTIYF. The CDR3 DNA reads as TGTGCCAGCAGCCAAGATAAGAACCGGGGAAACACCATATATTTT.

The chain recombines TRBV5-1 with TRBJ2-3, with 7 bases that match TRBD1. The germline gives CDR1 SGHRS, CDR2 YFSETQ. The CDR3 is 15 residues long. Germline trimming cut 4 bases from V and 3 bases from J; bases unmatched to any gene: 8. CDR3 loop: CASSHRQGTTDTQYF. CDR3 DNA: TGCGCCAGCAGCCACCGACAGGGTACTACAGATACGCAGTATTTT. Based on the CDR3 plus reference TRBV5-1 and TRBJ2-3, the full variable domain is KAGVTQTPRYLIKTRGQQVTLSCSPISGHRSVSWYQQTPGQGLQFLFEYFSETQRNKGNFPGRFSGRQFSNSRSEMNVSTLELGDSALYLCASSHRQGTTDTQYFGPGTRLTVL.

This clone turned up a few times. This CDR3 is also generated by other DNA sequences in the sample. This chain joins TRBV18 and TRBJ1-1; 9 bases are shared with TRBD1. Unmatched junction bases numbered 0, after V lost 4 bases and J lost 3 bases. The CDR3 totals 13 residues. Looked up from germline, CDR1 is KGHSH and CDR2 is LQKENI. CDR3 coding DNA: TGTGCCAGCTCACGGGACAGGGACACTGAAGCTTTCTTT. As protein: CASSRDRDTEAFF.

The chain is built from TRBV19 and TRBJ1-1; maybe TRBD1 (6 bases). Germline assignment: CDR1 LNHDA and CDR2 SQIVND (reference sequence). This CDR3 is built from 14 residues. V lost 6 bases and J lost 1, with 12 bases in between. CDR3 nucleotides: TGTGCCAGTAGCCACACAGGGTCGAACACTGAAGCTTTCTTT. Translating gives CASSHTGSNTEAFF.

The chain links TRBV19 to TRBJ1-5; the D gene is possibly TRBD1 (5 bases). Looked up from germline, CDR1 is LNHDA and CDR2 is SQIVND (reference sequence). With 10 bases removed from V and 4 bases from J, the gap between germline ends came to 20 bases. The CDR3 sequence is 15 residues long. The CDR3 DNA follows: TGTGCCACCACCGAAACTGCGGACATTAATCAGCCCCAGCATTTT. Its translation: CATTETADINQPQHF.

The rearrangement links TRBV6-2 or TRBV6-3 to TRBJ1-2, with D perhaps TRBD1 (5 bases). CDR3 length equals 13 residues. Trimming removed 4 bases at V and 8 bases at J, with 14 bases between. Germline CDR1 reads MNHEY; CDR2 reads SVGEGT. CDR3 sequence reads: CASSFDGTGGYTF. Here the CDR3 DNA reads TGTGCCAGCAGTTTCGACGGGACTGGGGGCTACACCTTC.